The next 30 T cell receptor beta chains were all read from a single sample in a study of T cells after yellow fever vaccination (dated by TCRdb to between 2019 and 2020). Libraries came from 5' RACE. For sequencing, an Illumina HiSeq 2500 was employed. In-frame beta chains were kept once TCRdb had trimmed the public reads at Q25 with fastp and called clones with MiXCR. Entries are consolidated by CDR3 protein sequence, retaining the most common genes and DNA. Here the sample has around 140,000 distinct CDR3 sequences; roughly 8.2% occur a single time. Together, the top ten hold roughly 0.73% of the sample. This specimen's treatment or condition label, interpreted: live attenuated yellow fever vaccine strain. Sample: CD4+ T cells sorted from PBMCs, taken 5 days after the yellow fever booster vaccination. These receptors originate from a man aged 25-45 years who received the YFV17D yellow fever vaccine.

This clonotype has ten or more counts. The chain joins TRBV28 to TRBJ2-7, with 9 bases identical to TRBD1. The CDR3 sequence is 14 residues long. The V segment lost 6 bases and the J segment 7 bases; nucleotides outside the gene matches: 10. CDR1 and CDR2 (germline): MDHEN, SYDVKM. CDR3 sequence (DNA): TGTGCCAGCAGATCTTCACAGGGGGCGGGGGAGCAGTACTTC. It codes for CASRSSQGAGEQYF.

This clonotype has ten or more counts. The chain couples TRBV29-1 to TRBJ2-7; no clear D gene. Germline lookup yields CDR1 SQVTM and CDR2 ANQGSEA. CDR3 size: 14 residues. The V gene lost 4 bases and the J gene lost 2 bases, with 15 bases spanning the gap. CDR3 loop: CSVAATPNAYEQYF. As DNA, the CDR3 is TGCAGCGTTGCGGCCACACCTAATGCCTACGAGCAGTACTTC.

This clonotype was observed many times. This sequence joins TRBV7-9 and TRBJ2-7, with a weak D call TRBD2 (7 bases). CDR1 is SEHNR and CDR2 is FQNEAQ in the germline V gene (reference sequence). With 6 bases removed from V and 0 bases from J, the gap between germline ends came to 12 bases. The CDR3 spans 14 residues. The CDR3 sequence: CASSRGASSYEQYF. The CDR3 DNA is TGTGCCAGCAGTCGGGGGGCTAGCTCCTACGAGCAGTACTTC. Based on the CDR3 plus reference TRBV7-9 and TRBJ2-7, the full variable domain is DTGVSQNPRHKITKRGQNVTFRCDPISEHNRLYWYRQTLGQGPEFLTYFQNEAQLEKSRLLSDRFSAERPKGSFSTLEIQRTEQGDSAMYLCASSRGASSYEQYFGPGTRLTVT.

This clonotype was seen more than once but under ten times. The V call is TRBV20-1, the J call TRBJ2-2, with D perhaps matching TRBD2 (5 bases). Germline lookup yields CDR1 DFQATT and CDR2 SNEGSKA (reference sequence). CDR3 size: 14 residues. The V gene lost 0 bases and the J gene lost 6 bases, with 11 bases spanning the gap. The CDR3 sequence is CSARDGERAGELFF. In DNA, the CDR3 is TGCAGTGCTAGAGACGGGGAGAGGGCCGGGGAGCTGTTTTTT.

This clonotype occurred many times. The rearrangement uses TRBV6-5 and TRBJ2-7, with TRBD1 identical over 8 bases. Germline V gene sequence: CDR1 MNHEY, CDR2 SVGAGI. CDR3 length: 14 residues. V was pared by 4 bases and J by 3 bases, with 5 bases of the junction left unmatched. The CDR3 loop reads CASSLTGAGYEQYF. The CDR3 coding sequence is TGTGCCAGCAGTTTGACAGGGGCGGGCTACGAGCAGTACTTC.

This clonotype was counted ten times or more. J is TRBJ2-1 and V is TRBV9; 9 positions match TRBD2. Germline loops: CDR1 SGDLS, CDR2 YYNGEE. The CDR3 has 15 amino acids. J lost 10 bases, V lost 4 bases, and 12 bases had no gene match. The CDR3 nucleotides read TGTGCCAGCAGCCCTCCGGGACTAGCCCGGGGGGAGCAGTTCTTC. Its translation is CASSPPGLARGEQFF.

This clonotype has a count of ten or more. The rearrangement uses TRBV20-1 and TRBJ2-1; 8 bases map to TRBD1. CDR3 length: 13 amino acids. CDR1 is DFQATT, CDR2 SNEGSKA, per germline (reference sequence). The V segment lost 8 bases and the J segment 2 bases; nucleotides outside the gene matches: 5. The chain's CDR3 is CSSGQGAYNEQFF. Here the CDR3 DNA reads TGCAGTTCAGGACAGGGCGCCTACAATGAGCAGTTCTTC.

This clonotype was observed at least ten times. The V and J genes are TRBV7-2 and TRBJ2-1; D might be TRBD2 (5 bases). Looked up from germline, CDR1 is SGHTA and CDR2 is FQGNSA. V was trimmed by 4 bases and J by 12 bases, leaving 16 bases between them. This CDR3 is built from 13 residues. CDR3 protein: CASSSSRPRGQFF. DNA for the CDR3: TGTGCCAGCAGCTCCTCGAGACCCCGGGGGCAGTTCTTC.

This clonotype appeared many times. The genes are TRBV7-2 and TRBJ1-5, with D possibly being TRBD1 (5 bases). Germline values: CDR1 SGHTA, CDR2 FQGNSA. Trimming left V 1 base short and J 7 bases short, with 17 bases between. This CDR3 has 16 amino acids. CDR3 sequence: CASSLVGPGAGQPQHF. The CDR3 DNA is TGTGCCAGCAGCTTAGTTGGTCCAGGCGCAGGGCAGCCCCAGCATTTT.

This clonotype was found many times. This chain connects TRBV6-5 to TRBJ2-1; TRBD1 matches 7 bases. The CDR3 totals 17 residues. Germline lookup yields CDR1 MNHEY and CDR2 SVGAGI. Germline trimming cut 6 bases from V and 10 bases from J; bases unmatched to any gene: 21. The CDR3 loop is CASRSHPGQRYQLEQFF. The CDR3 DNA sequence: TGTGCCAGCAGATCCCATCCGGGACAGCGATACCAACTGGAGCAGTTCTTC.

At least ten counts were recorded for this clonotype. The chain employs TRBV7-2 and TRBJ2-1; 7 positions match TRBD1. V dropped 5 bases and J dropped 2; count of bases not matched to a gene: 3. This CDR3 is built from 14 residues. Germline V gene lookup returns CDR1 SGHTA and CDR2 FQGNSA. CDR3 region: CASSHDRAYNEQFF. The DNA for the CDR3 is TGTGCCAGCAGCCACGACAGGGCCTACAATGAGCAGTTCTTC.

This clonotype was observed at least ten times. V usage is TRBV4-1 and J usage is TRBJ1-5; 7 bases map to TRBD1. The germline CDR1 and CDR2 sequences are MGHRA and YSYEKL. Trimming cost V 1 base and J 4 bases; bases outside gene matches: 4. This CDR3 region has 15 residues. CDR3: CASSQGPTGNQPQHF. The CDR3 DNA is TGCGCCAGCAGCCAAGGCCCGACAGGGAATCAGCCCCAGCATTTT.

This clonotype was detected many times. The chain uses TRBV5-1 and TRBJ2-5; 8 nucleotides match TRBD1. The V gene end was trimmed by 4 bases and the J gene end by 2 bases; junction bases not matched to a gene: 7. The CDR3 runs 15 residues. Germline lookup yields CDR1 SGHRS and CDR2 YFSETQ. In nucleotides, the CDR3 is TGCGCCAGCAGCCCCGACAGGGGAACGCAAGAGACCCAGTACTTC. Translating it yields CASSPDRGTQETQYF. Together with reference TRBV5-1 and TRBJ2-5, the CDR3 gives the full variable domain: KAGVTQTPRYLIKTRGQQVTLSCSPISGHRSVSWYQQTPGQGLQFLFEYFSETQRNKGNFPGRFSGRQFSNSRSEMNVSTLELGDSALYLCASSPDRGTQETQYFGPGTRLLVL.

The chain has TRBV4-2 and TRBJ2-4, with TRBD1 as a possible D gene (7 bases). CDR1 and CDR2 (germline): LGHNA, YNFKEQ. V lost 0 bases and J lost 6, with 15 bases in between. The CDR3 has 16 residues. CDR3 sequence reads: CASSQEWRDSINIQYF. CDR3 nucleotides: TGTGCCAGCAGCCAAGAGTGGAGGGACAGTATAAACATTCAGTACTTC.

This clonotype was picked up many times. The chain couples TRBV12-3 or TRBV12-4 to TRBJ1-3; D gene uncertain. This CDR3 has 13 amino acids. V was shortened by 5 bases and J by 9 bases, with 14 bases between the two germline ends. The CDR3 bases are TGTGCCAGCAGTATAAGGGCCTGGGGCACCATATATTTT. This gives the protein CASSIRAWGTIYF.

This clonotype was seen many times. The chain couples TRBV7-9 to TRBJ2-7, with 8 bases matching TRBD2. CDR1 SEHNR and CDR2 FQNEAQ come from the germline V gene (reference sequence). V shed 7 bases, J shed 5 bases, and the junction held 7 bases outside the gene matches. The CDR3 sequence is 13 residues long. This CDR3 is CASITAGGNEQYF. Written as DNA, the CDR3 is TGTGCCAGCATCACGGCGGGGGGTAACGAGCAGTACTTC.

This clonotype appeared many times. This rearrangement joins TRBV6-6 to TRBJ2-7, with D possibly called TRBD1 or TRBD2 (7 bases each). Trimming left V 6 bases short and J 6 bases short, with 15 bases between. Germline V gene lookup returns CDR1 MNHNY and CDR2 SVGAGI (reference sequence). There are 13 residues in the CDR3. The CDR3 loop is CASRRTGEGEQYF. The CDR3 DNA is TGTGCCAGCAGGAGAACAGGGGAGGGCGAGCAGTACTTC.

This clonotype was picked up a small number of times. This chain connects TRBV3-1 to TRBJ2-1, with 8 bases that match TRBD2. The CDR3 loop spans 17 amino acids. V lost 4 bases, J lost 1 base, and 9 bases stayed unmatched. The germline V gene encodes CDR1 LGHDT and CDR2 YNNKEL (reference sequence). The CDR3 bases are TGTGCCAGCAGCCCGAGGGGAAGCGGGAGTTCCTACAATGAGCAGTTCTTC. This encodes CASSPRGSGSSYNEQFF.

The table lists this clonotype with many counts. The V call is TRBV29-1, the J call TRBJ2-1; 9 bases align to TRBD1. The CDR3 consists of 14 residues. The junction had 7 bases not matched to a gene; V was cut back by 2 bases and J by 8 bases. Per germline, CDR1 SQVTM and CDR2 ANQGSEA. The CDR3 reads CSVERDREHDEQFF. CDR3 nucleotides: TGCAGCGTTGAAAGGGACAGGGAGCACGATGAGCAGTTCTTC.

The table lists this clonotype with many counts. The chain employs TRBV11-1 and TRBJ2-1, with TRBD2 as a possible D gene (6 bases). The V end lost 3 bases, the J end lost 8 bases, and 32 bases lay between the germline ends. This CDR3 spans 20 amino acids. Germline lookup yields CDR1 SGHAT and CDR2 FQDESV (reference sequence). CDR3 coding DNA: TGTGCCAGCAGCTTTTCGGTATTGGATCGATTGCTATTGGGGACTCATGAGCAGTTCTTC. Translating gives CASSFSVLDRLLLGTHEQFF.

This clonotype was counted only a few times. The V and J genes are TRBV7-9 and TRBJ2-2; the match to TRBD1 covers 7 bases. This CDR3 spans 17 amino acids. V was clipped by 5 bases and J by 6 bases; unmatched bases: 15. Germline assignment: CDR1 SEHNR and CDR2 FQNEAQ (reference sequence). The CDR3 reads CASSRSRQGMTPGELFF. For the CDR3, the DNA is TGTGCCAGCAGCCGCAGCCGACAGGGAATGACTCCCGGGGAGCTGTTTTTT.

This clonotype was seen many times. This chain links TRBV10-1 with TRBJ2-3; 12 nucleotides match TRBD2. The CDR3 consists of 20 residues. V lost 8 bases, J lost 4 bases, and 22 bases stayed unmatched. Per germline, CDR1 WNHNN and CDR2 SYGVQD (reference sequence). In DNA form, the CDR3 reads TGCGCCAGCCTTCCGAGGACTAGCGGGACCTTAGGGAGTCGGTCAGATACGCAGTATTTT. This codes for CASLPRTSGTLGSRSDTQYF.

This clonotype was found many times. V gene TRBV7-6 combines with J gene TRBJ2-1, with D possibly being TRBD2 (6 bases). CDR1 is SGHVS and CDR2 is FNYEAQ in the germline V gene. CDR3 length: 15 amino acids. Trimming left V 9 bases short and J 5 bases short, with 20 bases between. CDR3 loop: CASSPSGPKDNEQFF. DNA for the CDR3: TGTGCCAGTAGTCCGAGCGGGCCGAAGGACAATGAGCAGTTCTTC.

This clonotype was observed at least ten times. The rearrangement links TRBV5-6 to TRBJ1-4; D is uncertain. Germline CDR1 reads SGHDT; CDR2 reads YYEEEE. The CDR3 covers 15 residues. V was shortened by 2 bases and J by 6 bases, with 14 bases between the two germline ends. The CDR3 here is CASSFPAHTDEKLFF. The DNA of the CDR3 is TGTGCCAGCAGCTTTCCGGCGCATACGGATGAAAAACTGTTTTTT.

This clonotype was seen ten or more times. This chain uses TRBV7-6 with TRBJ2-1; TRBD2 might be the D (6 bases). The V and J ends lost 5 bases and 2 bases respectively, with 16 bases between them. The CDR3 sequence is 16 residues long. The germline V gene has CDR1 SGHVS and CDR2 FNYEAQ. The CDR3 spells CASSPGGAPPYNEQFF. In nucleotides, the CDR3 is TGTGCCAGCAGCCCAGGAGGGGCCCCCCCCTACAATGAGCAGTTCTTC.

This clonotype was found many times. The rearrangement uses TRBV15 and TRBJ2-4, with D possibly TRBD1 on 6 matching bases. Germline assignment: CDR1 LNHNV and CDR2 YYDKDF (reference sequence). CDR3 length equals 13 residues. V was trimmed by 1 base and J by 7 bases, leaving 8 bases between them. The CDR3 is CATSRGQGNIQYF. The CDR3 DNA follows: TGTGCCACCAGCAGAGGCCAGGGGAACATTCAGTACTTC.

This clonotype was recorded many times. V is TRBV7-2 and J is TRBJ2-3; 13 bases are shared with TRBD2. The V segment lost 2 bases and the J segment 4 bases; nucleotides outside the gene matches: 6. Germline values: CDR1 SGHTA, CDR2 FQGNSA. The CDR3 runs to 17 residues. As DNA, the CDR3 is TGTGCCAGCAGCTTAACCCCGGGACTAGCGGGACCAGATACGCAGTATTTT. Protein sequence: CASSLTPGLAGPDTQYF.

This clonotype was recorded many times. DNA for the CDR3: TGTGCCAGCAGCTTAGCGGCTAGGTACACCGGGGAGCTGTTTTTT. Translation: CASSLAARYTGELFF. The chain carries TRBV7-2 and TRBJ2-2; no definite D call. Trimming left V 0 bases short and J 3 bases short, with 8 bases between. The CDR3 length is 15 residues. Germline V gene data show CDR1 as SGHTA and CDR2 as FQGNSA.

This clonotype has a count of ten or more. The chain joins TRBV6-5 to TRBJ2-7; D call uncertain. This CDR3 contains 16 residues. Per the germline V gene, CDR1 is MNHEY and CDR2 is SVGAGI. Trimming shortened V by 0 bases and J by 6 bases, and 18 bases separated the two germline ends. CDR3 DNA: TGTGCCAGCAGTTACTCGAAGGATTCCCGCCCCCGCGAGCAGTACTTC. Translated, it gives CASSYSKDSRPREQYF.

This clonotype occurred many times. The chain has TRBV11-2 and TRBJ2-5; maybe TRBD2 (6 bases). V was cut by 5 bases and J by 4 bases, with 20 bases left in between. Germline-derived CDR1 and CDR2 are SGHAT and FQNNGV. The CDR3 loop spans 16 amino acids. CDR3 sequence: CASSLIPAPGRETQYF. The CDR3 nucleotides read TGTGCCAGCAGCCTTATTCCGGCCCCCGGGAGAGAGACCCAGTACTTC.